The 32 T cell receptor beta chains below all came from one sample that was sequenced in a study of blood T cell repertoires in COVID-19. Assay: immunoSEQ multiplex PCR; the TCRdb copy retains only in-frame clones and omits some. The sample carries some 100,000 clones, around 90% recorded once. The specimen sequenced was peripheral blood. The receptors originated from a man between 65 and 85 years old with acute or convalescent COVID-19.

V and J are TRBV4-1 and TRBJ1-2; D perhaps matches TRBD1 (6 bases). V was pared by 5 bases and J by 6 bases, with 13 bases between. CDR1 and CDR2 (germline): MGHRA, YSYEKL. The CDR3 spans 13 residues. The DNA for the CDR3 is TGCGCCAGCAGCTCGAGGGGGAGGGATGGCTACACCTTC. This gives the protein CASSSRGRDGYTF.

The chain has TRBV7-9 and TRBJ1-3; D is ambiguous. V was pared by 1 base and J by 3 bases, with 7 bases between. This CDR3 contains 14 residues. CDR1 and CDR2 from the germline V gene are SEHNR and FQNEAQ (reference sequence). CDR3 in amino acids: CASSLGSLGNTIYF. In DNA form, the CDR3 reads TGTGCCAGCAGCTTAGGGAGCCTTGGAAACACCATATATTTT.

The chain carries TRBV11-2 and TRBJ2-1; 10 bases agree with TRBD2. The CDR3 length is 15 residues. J was trimmed by 9 bases and V by 5 bases; bases with no gene match: 10. Germline-derived CDR1 and CDR2 are SGHAT and FQNNGV. CDR3 in amino acids: CASSASSGSWGEQFF. The CDR3, as DNA: TGTGCCAGCAGCGCGTCTAGCGGGAGTTGGGGTGAGCAGTTCTTC.

V and J are TRBV29-1 and TRBJ1-1; D remains unclear. Per the germline V gene, CDR1 is SQVTM and CDR2 is ANQGSEA. V lost 4 bases to trimming and J lost 5 bases, with 8 bases between them. The CDR3 sequence is 11 residues long. CDR3 DNA: TGCAGCGTTGCCGTTTTGACTGAAGCTTTCTTT. Its translation: CSVAVLTEAFF.

This clone occurred once. This chain joins TRBV28 and TRBJ1-5, with D unclear. The germline CDR1 and CDR2 sequences are MDHEN and SYDVKM. V was clipped by 8 bases and J by 4 bases, with 12 bases between them. The CDR3 loop spans 13 amino acids. The CDR3 sequence: CASLERGNQPQHF. The CDR3 coding sequence is TGTGCCAGCTTAGAGAGAGGGAATCAGCCCCAGCATTTT.

The chain employs TRBV6-6 and TRBJ2-7, with TRBD1 matching over 8 bases. CDR3 length: 13 amino acids. From germline, CDR1 is MNHNY and CDR2 SVGAGI (reference sequence). Trimming took 4 bases from V and 7 from J; bases not matched to a gene: 6. The CDR3 DNA follows: TGTGCCAGCAGTTCCGGACAGGGCTATGAGCAGTACTTC. Translating it yields CASSSGQGYEQYF.

In this sample, this clone turned up a few times. The chain joins TRBV5-6 to TRBJ2-2; D is uncertain. Trimming shortened V by 0 bases and J by 6 bases, and 3 bases separated the two germline ends. Germline V gives CDR1 SGHDT, CDR2 YYEEEE. The CDR3 runs 12 residues. The CDR3 sequence: CASSLAAGELFF. The CDR3 DNA reads as TGTGCCAGCAGCTTGGCTGCCGGGGAGCTGTTTTTT.

The gene calls are TRBV2 and TRBJ1-2, with D possibly matching TRBD1 (6 bases). Germline V gene data show CDR1 as SNHLY and CDR2 as FYNNEI. The CDR3 length is 14 residues. Trimming took 5 bases from V and 2 from J, leaving 12 bases between them. CDR3: CASSYRDNNYGYTF. CDR3 DNA sequence: TGTGCCAGCAGTTACCGGGACAACAACTATGGCTACACCTTC.

The CDR3 DNA is TGTGCCAGCAGCGATTGGGGAGGTCAGGAGACCCAGTACTTC. This translates into CASSDWGGQETQYF. The chain combines TRBV7-2 with TRBJ2-5; tentatively, D is TRBD2 (6 bases). The CDR3 consists of 14 residues. Deletions cut 5 bases from V and 5 bases from J, with 15 bases between. Per the germline V gene, CDR1 is SGHTA and CDR2 is FQGNSA.

This chain links TRBV6-5 with TRBJ2-7; D is possibly TRBD2 (5 bases). The CDR3 has 13 residues. Germline V CDR1 and CDR2: MNHEY, SVGAGI. V shed 2 bases and J shed 3 bases, with 8 bases lying between them. The CDR3 loop reads CASSYRENYEQYF. For the CDR3, the DNA is TGTGCCAGCAGTTACCGGGAAAACTACGAGCAGTACTTC.

This chain joins TRBV7-9 and TRBJ1-5, with a tentative D call TRBD1 (6 bases). The CDR3 extends over 15 amino acids. CDR1 is SEHNR and CDR2 is FQNEAQ in the germline V gene (reference sequence). V was shortened by 5 bases and J by 3 bases, with 14 bases between the two germline ends. The CDR3 DNA sequence: TGTGCCAGCAGCGAACAGGGTATCCCCAATCAGCCCCAGCATTTT. Translation: CASSEQGIPNQPQHF.

The J gene is TRBJ2-7, the V gene TRBV28; no clear D gene. V was cut by 6 bases and J by 0 bases, with 15 bases left in between. The CDR3 consists of 15 residues. Germline V gene lookup returns CDR1 MDHEN and CDR2 SYDVKM. CDR3 bases: TGTGCCAGCAGCTTCAGTATTTCTAGCTCCTACGAGCAGTACTTC. This sequence encodes CASSFSISSSYEQYF. The variable domain in full, completed from reference TRBV28 and TRBJ2-7, reads DVKVTQSSRYLVKRTGEKVFLECVQDMDHENMFWYRQDPGLGLRLIYFSYDVKMKEKGDIPEGYSVSREKKERFSLILESASTNQTSMYLCASSFSISSSYEQYFGPGTRLTVT.

V and J are TRBV25-1 and TRBJ1-1, with D possibly TRBD1 on 6 matching bases. From germline, CDR1 is MGHDK and CDR2 SYGVNS. V was shortened by 3 bases and J by 2 bases, with 16 bases between the two germline ends. The length of the CDR3 is 16 residues. CDR3 protein: CASSDRPDRANTEAFF. The CDR3 DNA reads TGTGCCAGCAGTGATCGCCCGGACAGAGCTAACACTGAAGCTTTCTTT. The entire variable domain, with the rest obtained from reference TRBV25-1 and TRBJ1-1, is as follows: EADIYQTPRYLVIGTGKKITLECSQTMGHDKMYWYQQDPGMELHLIHYSYGVNSTEKGDLSSESTVSRIRTEHFPLTLESARPSHTSQYLCASSDRPDRANTEAFFGQGTRLTVV.

V is TRBV5-1 and J is TRBJ2-5; 11 bases map to TRBD2. V shed 4 bases and J 5 bases; nucleotides not matched to a gene: 7. Germline-derived CDR1 and CDR2 are SGHRS and YFSETQ. This CDR3 spans 15 amino acids. This CDR3 is CASSPTSGGRETQYF. In DNA form, the CDR3 reads TGCGCCAGCAGCCCTACTAGCGGGGGAAGGGAGACCCAGTACTTC.

The V gene is TRBV25-1, the J gene TRBJ1-1, with D possibly being TRBD1 (6 bases). With 6 bases removed from V and 6 bases from J, the gap between germline ends came to 11 bases. The CDR3 contains 12 residues. From germline, CDR1 is MGHDK and CDR2 SYGVNS. The CDR3 DNA reads TGTGCCAGCAGCCAACAGGGCTCTGAAGCTTTCTTT. It specifies CASSQQGSEAFF.

The V call is TRBV9, the J call TRBJ2-6, with TRBD2 matching over 9 bases. This CDR3 spans 18 amino acids. Germline CDR1 reads SGDLS; CDR2 reads YYNGEE. V shed 0 bases and J 5 bases; nucleotides not matched to a gene: 9. As DNA, the CDR3 is TGTGCCAGCAGCGTAGTGAGTAGCGGGAGTAGTTGGGCCAACGTCCTGACTTTC. Protein product: CASSVVSSGSSWANVLTF.

The gene calls are TRBV27 and TRBJ2-5, with no clear D. V lost 2 bases and J lost 7, with 11 bases in between. This CDR3 contains 13 residues. Germline-derived CDR1 and CDR2 are MNHEY and SMNVEV (reference sequence). The CDR3 DNA sequence: TGTGCCAGCAGTTTAAGCCCCCAACTGACCCAGTACTTC. It codes for CASSLSPQLTQYF.

The CDR3 reads CAISSQGTGANVLTF. In DNA form, the CDR3 reads TGTGCCATCAGTTCCCAGGGGACCGGGGCCAACGTCCTGACTTTC. The J gene is TRBJ2-6, the V gene TRBV10-3, with D possibly being TRBD1 (6 bases). This CDR3 spans 15 amino acids. CDR1 and CDR2 (germline): ENHRY, SYGVKD. The V gene lost 5 bases and the J gene lost 4 bases, with 12 bases spanning the gap.

This chain uses TRBV5-6 with TRBJ2-5; D call uncertain. Germline V lookup: CDR1 SGHDT, CDR2 YYEEEE. V was cut by 0 bases and J by 2 bases, with 5 bases left in between. The CDR3 runs to 13 residues. The CDR3 bases are TGTGCCAGCAGCTTGGGGCTTCAAGAGACCCAGTACTTC. It codes for CASSLGLQETQYF.

The chain uses TRBV18 and TRBJ2-7, with D hard to call. The V gene's germline CDR1 is KGHSH and CDR2 LQKENI. The CDR3 extends over 12 amino acids. Trimming pared 6 bases from V and 3 bases from J, leaving 9 bases between. This chain's CDR3 is CASSPSLYEQYF. CDR3 sequence (DNA): TGTGCCAGCTCTCCTTCTCTCTACGAGCAGTACTTC. The full variable domain, with the rest looked up from reference TRBV18 and TRBJ2-7, is NAGVMQNPRHLVRRRGQEARLRCSPMKGHSHVYWYRQLPEEGLKFMVYLQKENIIDESGMPKERFSAEFPKEGPSILRIQQVVRGDSAAYFCASSPSLYEQYFGPGTRLTVT.

The J gene is TRBJ1-2, the V gene TRBV5-1; D is unclear. Trimming removed 3 bases from V and 4 bases from J, with 10 bases in between. Germline V CDR1 and CDR2: SGHRS, YFSETQ. The CDR3 is 13 residues long. CDR3 loop: CASSSEGGYGYTF. CDR3 DNA sequence: TGCGCCAGCAGCTCAGAGGGAGGCTATGGCTACACCTTC.

The rearrangement joins TRBV24-1 to TRBJ1-2; TRBD1 matches at 7 bases. The CDR3 length is 15 residues. J gave up 4 bases and V 3 bases, and 7 bases lay outside the gene matches. In germline, CDR1 is KGHDR, CDR2 SFDVKD. The CDR3 protein is CATSDPGTDLYGYTF. As DNA, the CDR3 is TGTGCCACCAGTGATCCCGGGACAGACCTCTATGGCTACACCTTC.

The genes are TRBV28 and TRBJ1-2, with D possibly being TRBD1 (6 bases). Trimming took off 5 bases at V and 4 bases at J, with 17 bases between the two ends. CDR1 MDHEN and CDR2 SYDVKM come from the germline V gene. CDR3 size: 15 residues. The CDR3 coding sequence is TGTGCCAGCAGTCGCCCTCAGGGGTTCGGCTATGGCTACACCTTC. This gives the protein CASSRPQGFGYGYTF.

This clone appeared a single time. The rearrangement links TRBV5-1 to TRBJ1-1, with 10 bases identical to TRBD1. Per the germline V gene, CDR1 is SGHRS and CDR2 is YFSETQ. This CDR3 has 13 residues. Unmatched junction bases numbered 5, after V lost 7 bases and J lost 5 bases. CDR3: CASRTGGGTEAFF. The CDR3 DNA is TGCGCCAGCCGGACAGGGGGAGGGACTGAAGCTTTCTTT.

The V call is TRBV5-1, the J call TRBJ1-2; TRBD1 matches 10 bases. J gave up 4 bases and V 0 bases, and 6 bases lay outside the gene matches. Germline assignment: CDR1 SGHRS and CDR2 YFSETQ. The CDR3 sequence is 16 residues long. The CDR3 nucleotides read TGCGCCAGCAGCTTGGGCCGGGACAGGGGCTCCTATGGCTACACCTTC. Its translation: CASSLGRDRGSYGYTF.

The CDR3 nucleotides are TGTGCCAGCAGCTTGCCAGGCAGCTCCGGAAACACCATATATTTT. It translates to CASSLPGSSGNTIYF. The rearrangement links TRBV5-4 to TRBJ1-3; D call uncertain. The germline V gene encodes CDR1 SGHNT and CDR2 YYREEE (reference sequence). This CDR3 region has 15 residues. V was pared by 1 base and J by 4 bases, with 12 bases between.

CDR3 DNA: TGTGCCAGCAGACTTTGGACAGCCGGCGAGCTTGGCTACACCTTC. Translation gives CASRLWTAGELGYTF. The rearrangement links TRBV27 to TRBJ1-2; D is perhaps TRBD1 (6 bases). V dropped 6 bases and J dropped 7 bases, with 21 bases sitting between them. CDR1 and CDR2 from the germline V gene are MNHEY and SMNVEV (reference sequence). This CDR3 region has 15 residues.

J is TRBJ2-5 and V is TRBV5-6; TRBD1 matches 10 bases. Germline loops: CDR1 SGHDT, CDR2 YYEEEE. The CDR3 consists of 15 residues. J gave up 1 base and V 3 bases, and 3 bases lay outside the gene matches. The CDR3 spells CASSSGTGVQETQYF. The CDR3 DNA reads TGTGCCAGCAGCTCCGGGACAGGGGTCCAAGAGACCCAGTACTTC.

DNA of the CDR3: TGTGCCAGCACTGGACAGGTAACTTCTCCCGCGAAGAACGTCCTGACTTTC. Translation gives CASTGQVTSPAKNVLTF. J is TRBJ2-6 and V is TRBV9; TRBD1 aligns across 7 bases. V lost 6 bases to trimming and J lost 10 bases; unmatched junction nucleotides: 19. CDR3 size: 17 residues. Germline lookup yields CDR1 SGDLS and CDR2 YYNGEE.

J is TRBJ2-1 and V is TRBV11-3; D is unclear. Trimming cost V 0 bases and J 8 bases, with 11 bases left between them. There are 14 residues in the CDR3. Looked up from germline, CDR1 is SGHNT and CDR2 is YENEEA. The CDR3 DNA follows: TGTGCCAGCAGCTTAGATATGGTAGTCGATGAGCAGTTCTTC. It codes for CASSLDMVVDEQFF.

The V gene is TRBV7-2, the J gene TRBJ2-5; 13 bases agree with TRBD2. The germline gives CDR1 SGHTA, CDR2 FQGNSA. This CDR3 has 16 amino acids. Trimming took 3 bases from V and 5 from J; bases not matched to a gene: 6. CDR3 in DNA: TGTGCCAGCAGCTTTACTAGCGGGGGGGCCCGCGAGACCCAGTACTTC. As protein: CASSFTSGGARETQYF.

This clone was found a few times. The V call is TRBV30, the J call TRBJ1-3, with unresolved D. Germline V gene sequence: CDR1 GTSNPN, CDR2 SVGIG (reference sequence). The germline V and J ends were trimmed by 4 bases and 0 bases, with 4 bases remaining between them. CDR3 size: 12 residues. The CDR3 sequence: CAWMSSGNTIYF. Written as DNA, the CDR3 is TGTGCCTGGATGAGCTCTGGAAACACCATATATTTT.